The clone carrying this T cell receptor (beta chain) has a single count. Its antigen remains unknown. Roughly 2 micrograms of genomic DNA (from cryopreserved PBMCs) were used for TCR beta libraries. This record belongs to a study of cytotoxic CD8 clonotypes in ibrutinib-treated CLL. Study conclusions and caveats: Sampling times (in sustained-remission versus progressing patients) were not the same.

Unmatched junction bases numbered 11, after V lost 3 bases and J lost 15 bases. CDR1 MNHEY and CDR2 SVGAGI come from the germline V gene. This CDR3 spans 14 amino acids. Profiling relied on immunoSEQ multiplex PCR, and the TCRdb table lists in-frame clones only, not all of them. Of about 50,000 clones in the sample, around four fifths were seen once. The TCR was taken from a human donor with chronic lymphocytic leukemia. Sequenced material: PBMCs, taken after 24 months of ibrutinib treatment. V is TRBV6-5 and J is TRBJ2-1; TRBD2 matches 10 bases. The CDR3 DNA sequence: TGTGCCAGCAGTTATAACAGCGGGAGGGCGGAGGTGTTCTTC. Protein: CASSYNSGRAEVFF.